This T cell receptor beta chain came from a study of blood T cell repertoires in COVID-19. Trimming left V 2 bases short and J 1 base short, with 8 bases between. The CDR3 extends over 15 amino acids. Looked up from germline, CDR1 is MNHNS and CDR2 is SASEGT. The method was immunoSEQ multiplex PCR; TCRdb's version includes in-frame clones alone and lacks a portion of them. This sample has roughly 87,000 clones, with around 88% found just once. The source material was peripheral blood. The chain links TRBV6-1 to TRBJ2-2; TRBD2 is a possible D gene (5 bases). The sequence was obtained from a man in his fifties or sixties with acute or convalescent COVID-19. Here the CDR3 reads CASSEFGLNTGELFF. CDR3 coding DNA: TGTGCCAGCAGTGAATTTGGACTGAACACCGGGGAGCTGTTTTTT.